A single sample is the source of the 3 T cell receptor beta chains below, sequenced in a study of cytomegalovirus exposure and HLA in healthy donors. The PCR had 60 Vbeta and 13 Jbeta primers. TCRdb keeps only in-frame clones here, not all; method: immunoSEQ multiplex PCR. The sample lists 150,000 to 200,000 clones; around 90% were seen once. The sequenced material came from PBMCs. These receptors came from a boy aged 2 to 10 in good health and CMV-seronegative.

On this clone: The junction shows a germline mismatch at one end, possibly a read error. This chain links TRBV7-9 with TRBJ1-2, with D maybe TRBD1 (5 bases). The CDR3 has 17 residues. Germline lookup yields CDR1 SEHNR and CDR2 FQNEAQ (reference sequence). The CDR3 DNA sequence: TGTTCCAGCAGCTCCCGTCGGACCCAGGGAAGGGAGGATGGCTACACCTTC. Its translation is CSSSSRRTQGREDGYTF.

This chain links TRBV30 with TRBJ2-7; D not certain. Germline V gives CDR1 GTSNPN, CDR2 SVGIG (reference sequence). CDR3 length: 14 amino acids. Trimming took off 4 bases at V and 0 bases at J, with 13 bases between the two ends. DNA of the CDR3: TGTGCCTGGAAGAGAGGTGGCAACTCCTACGAGCAGTACTTC. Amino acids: CAWKRGGNSYEQYF.

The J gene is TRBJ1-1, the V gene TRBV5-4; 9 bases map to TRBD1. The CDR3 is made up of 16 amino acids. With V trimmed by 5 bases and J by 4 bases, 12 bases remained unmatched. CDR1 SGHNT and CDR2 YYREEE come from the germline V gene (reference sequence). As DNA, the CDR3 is TGTGCCAGCAGTCCTGGACAGGGGCTCCCGAGCACTGAAGCTTTCTTT. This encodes CASSPGQGLPSTEAFF.